This TCR beta chain was profiled in a study of radiotherapy plus CTLA-4 blockade in lung cancer. Study at large: Disease control was present in roughly 30% of patients, and objective responses in about 18%. Study-wide findings and caveats: Tumor-derived TCR clones expanded in blood after radiotherapy plus ipilimumab.

Repertoires were generated with immunoSEQ multiplex PCR, while TCRdb's copy carries only in-frame clones and drops some. Of 35,000 to 45,000 clones detected, more than 80% appear once; the ten largest clones hold 5.8%. On this clone itself: What it binds is unknown.

This CDR3 contains 13 residues. The V end lost 5 bases, the J end lost 1 base, and 9 bases lay between the germline ends. Germline CDR1 LNHDA, CDR2 SQIVND (reference sequence). Receiving focal radiation plus CTLA-4 blockade with ipilimumab were patients who had chemo-refractory metastatic non-small-cell lung cancer. The sample in question was peripheral blood, obtained from a patient treated with radiotherapy plus ipilimumab. This clonotype was sampled from a human donor with non-small cell lung cancer who had stable disease on radiotherapy plus ipilimumab. V usage is TRBV19 and J usage is TRBJ2-7, with D unclear. The CDR3 is CASSQAASYEQYF. For the CDR3, the DNA is TGTGCCAGTAGTCAGGCAGCTTCCTACGAGCAGTACTTC.